This TCR beta chain was obtained from a study of T-cell memory formation after mild COVID-19. Study-level background: TCR clusters largely stayed donor specific. Findings and caveats of the study: Second-wave clones that peaked on day 37 lacked confirmed SARS-CoV-2 specificity. Contracting clones localized mainly to CM and EM when CD4+ and mainly to EMRA when CD8+. A balance of CD4 and CD8 characterized clones contracting day 15 to 85, whereas later expanders leaned CD4+.

TCRdb independently ran MiXCR on the 5' RACE reads; one entry per CDR3 protein. This table has roughly 410,000 distinct CDR3 sequences, approximately 24% appearing once. Notes on this clonotype: The antigen is unknown.

Germline V gene data show CDR1 as SGHDT and CDR2 as YYEEEE. The CDR3 has 11 residues. Trimming pared 4 bases from V and 13 bases from J, leaving 9 bases between. The source is an adult woman who had mild COVID-19 (a few samples of this study predate the infection). Cell type and time point are not known. The sequenced sample was PBMCs or a T cell subset sorted from them (not recorded which). This chain joins TRBV5-6 and TRBJ2-6; possibly TRBD1 for D (6 bases). CDR3 coding DNA: TGTGCCAGCAGCAGCGACAGGGTCCTGACTTTC. Protein: CASSSDRVLTF.